This T cell receptor beta chain derives from a study of cytomegalovirus exposure and HLA in healthy donors. Study findings and constraints: The authors listed about 170 TCR beta chains as cytomegalovirus-associated. Reportedly, TCR beta sequences accurately predicted HLA-A and HLA-B alleles in most subjects. A highly shared variant cluster was judged a likely technical artifact.

This CDR3 spans 13 amino acids. Looked up from germline, CDR1 is MDHEN and CDR2 is SYDVKM. Trimming pared 3 bases from V and 5 bases from J, leaving 8 bases between. The PCR employed 60 Vbeta primers together with 13 Jbeta primers. TCRdb's copy holds only in-frame clones and misses some; the assay was immunoSEQ multiplex PCR. This table has some 170,000 clones, 75% appearing once. This clone has just one count. Antigen specificity is unknown. Sequenced material: PBMCs. The gene calls are TRBV28 and TRBJ1-5; D call uncertain. The clonotype was recovered from a male donor in good health and CMV-seronegative. The CDR3 here is CASSFRVYQPQHF. Here the CDR3 DNA reads TGTGCCAGCAGTTTTCGGGTATATCAGCCCCAGCATTTT.